This entry lists 17 T cell receptor beta chains sequenced from one sample in a study of T cell clonality in common variable immunodeficiency. TCRdb keeps only in-frame clones here, not all; method: immunoSEQ multiplex PCR. The specimen has 40,000 to 65,000 clones, none found just once. Sequenced sample: peripheral blood mononuclear cells. Receptor source: a person aged 18 to 75 in good health.

In regard to this clone: The DNA ends 3 residues before the CDR3 does, and the rest of the CDR3 is filled in from the germline J gene. The chain joins TRBV2 to TRBJ1-2, with D hard to call. The CDR3 is 12 amino acids. In germline, CDR1 is SNHLY, CDR2 FYNNEI. The CDR3 is CASSEVVYDYTF. CDR3 DNA, as far as it was read: TGTGCCAGCAGTGAAGTGGTCTACGAC.

This clone occurred many times. The read comes to an end 3 residues before the CDR3 does, leaving the germline J gene to fill in the end. This chain connects TRBV20-1 to TRBJ2-3; TRBD2 is a possible D gene (6 bases). This CDR3 comprises 15 residues. With 3 bases removed from V and 5 bases from J, the gap between germline ends came to 18 bases. Germline loops: CDR1 DFQATT, CDR2 SNEGSKA (reference sequence). The CDR3 bases that were read are TGCAGTGCTAGGGATAGCGGAGCACCCGGAGATACG. Its protein is CSARDSGAPGDT. The CDR3 in full is CSARDSGAPGDTQYF.

This clone has a handful of counts. The read ends 3 residues shy of where the CDR3 ends; the end is completed using the germline J gene. The chain couples TRBV30 to TRBJ2-1; D gene unclear. Germline loops: CDR1 GTSNPN, CDR2 SVGIG (reference sequence). The CDR3 sequence is 11 residues long. Trimming took 4 bases from V and 5 from J, leaving 6 bases between them. CDR3 loop: CAWTRNNEQFF. CDR3 DNA (partial): TGTGCCTGGACGCGGAACAATGAG.

This clone showed up many times. The CDR3 end falls 3 residues outside the read, so it is completed with the germline J gene. This chain joins TRBV6-1 and TRBJ2-1, with 8 bases aligning to TRBD2. There are 16 residues in the CDR3. Germline values: CDR1 MNHNS, CDR2 SASEGT. J gave up 0 bases and V 2 bases, and 3 bases lay outside the gene matches. CDR3 DNA, as far as it was read: TGTGCCAGCAGTGAATTCGCGGGAGGCTCCTACAATGAG. Translation gives CASSEFAGGSYNE. In full, the CDR3 reads CASSEFAGGSYNEQFF.

Worth noting for this clone: One junction end disagrees with the germline gene, perhaps due to a read error. The read comes to an end 3 residues before the CDR3 does, leaving the germline J gene to fill in the end. The chain links TRBV11-3 to TRBJ2-7; TRBD1 matches at 9 bases. The CDR3 is 15 amino acids. Germline V gene lookup returns CDR1 SGHNT and CDR2 YENEEA. This CDR3 is CASSFSGTGSFEQYF. CDR3 DNA, as far as it was read: TGTGCCAGCAGCTTCAGTGGGACAGGGTCCTTCGAG.

This clone was detected a few times. The sequenced CDR3 bases are TGCGCCAGCAGCTTGGTAGGGTTCACTGAA. This sequence encodes CASSLVGFTE. The whole CDR3 region reads CASSLVGFTEAFF. The rearrangement links TRBV5-1 to TRBJ1-1; no clear D gene. The read gets to within 3 residues of the CDR3 end, and the germline J gene fills in the rest. The CDR3 has 13 residues. V dropped 0 bases and J dropped 4 bases, with 7 bases sitting between them. Looked up from germline, CDR1 is SGHRS and CDR2 is YFSETQ.

This clone was seen many times. Partial CDR3 DNA: TGTGCCAGCAGTGGACTTAAACGCTATGGC. The encoded protein is CASSGLKRYG. The full CDR3 protein is CASSGLKRYGYTF. The genes are TRBV6-1 and TRBJ1-2, with D hard to call. The CDR3 extends 3 residues past the end of the read, so its final part is completed from the germline J gene. The length of the CDR3 is 13 residues. V was cut by 4 bases and J by 4 bases, with 10 bases left in between. Germline V lookup: CDR1 MNHNS, CDR2 SASEGT.

About this clone itself: The CDR3 is cut off 3 residues early in the read; its end comes from the germline J gene. J is TRBJ2-7 and V is TRBV19; possibly TRBD2 for D (6 bases). The CDR3 has 15 amino acids. Germline V gene lookup returns CDR1 LNHDA and CDR2 SQIVND (reference sequence). Trimming removed 3 bases from V and 1 base from J, with 13 bases in between. The CDR3 here is CASSIRGSESYEQYF. CDR3 DNA (partial): TGTGCCAGTAGTATTCGGGGGTCGGAATCCTACGAG.

Concerning this clone itself: The sequenced fragment ends 3 residues before the CDR3 boundary, so the rest is inferred from the germline J gene. The V and J genes are TRBV18 and TRBJ1-2, with a weak D call TRBD1 (6 bases). Germline-derived CDR1 and CDR2 are KGHSH and LQKENI. The CDR3 contains 13 residues. CDR3 DNA (partial): TGTGCCGCCCGAGGAGGGGGTGACGACGAC. Its translation: CAARGGGDDD. The whole CDR3 sequence reads CAARGGGDDDYTF.

In its sample, this clone was seen a few times. The CDR3 end is not reached by the read, which stops 3 residues before it; the germline J gene fills it in. V is TRBV2 and J is TRBJ2-5, with D tentatively TRBD1 (5 bases). The CDR3 is 12 amino acids. In germline, CDR1 is SNHLY, CDR2 FYNNEI. CDR3 amino acids: CASSLETDTQYF. CDR3 DNA (partial): TGTGCCAGCAGTCTGGAGACAGATACC. Full variable domain (rest looked up from reference TRBV2 and TRBJ2-5): EPEVTQTPSHQVTQMGQEVILRCVPISNHLYFYWYRQILGQKVEFLVSFYNNEISEKSEIFDDQFSVERPDGSNFTLKIRSTKLEDSAMYFCASSLETDTQYFGPGTRLLVL.

This clone was detected ten times or more. The DNA ends 3 residues before the CDR3 does, and the rest of the CDR3 is filled in from the germline J gene. V is TRBV4-2 and J is TRBJ2-7, with D hard to call. Germline CDR1 LGHNA, CDR2 YNFKEQ. Trimming removed 4 bases from V and 1 base from J, with 8 bases in between. The CDR3 has 13 amino acids. The covered CDR3 bases are TGTGCCAGCAGCCGGGCCGGTTCCTACGAG. It yields the protein CASSRAGSYE. The entire CDR3 protein is CASSRAGSYEQYF.

A few counts support this clone. Germline and junction disagree at one end, which may indicate a read error. The sample holds other DNA sequences that translate to the same CDR3. Partial CDR3 DNA: TGTGCCAGCAGCTTGGTGGCGGGGGTTGGAAACACA. It codes for CASSLVAGVGNT. The whole CDR3 region reads CASSLVAGVGNTIYF. V gene TRBV5-5 combines with J gene TRBJ1-3; TRBD1 is a possible D gene (5 bases). The read halts 3 residues ahead of the CDR3 end, with the missing end drawn from the germline J gene. The germline gives CDR1 SGHKS, CDR2 YYEKEE (reference sequence). The CDR3 contains 15 residues.

This clone came up many times. With the read ending 3 residues before the CDR3 end, the germline J gene is used to fill in that end. The V call is TRBV20-1, the J call TRBJ2-7, with 9 bases aligning to TRBD2. The CDR3 is 15 residues long. Germline V gene data show CDR1 as DFQATT and CDR2 as SNEGSKA (reference sequence). J gave up 4 bases and V 3 bases, and 10 bases lay outside the gene matches. CDR3 DNA, as far as it was read: TGCAGTGCTAGCTTACAAGGGACTAGCTTATACGAG. It codes for CSASLQGTSLYE. The whole CDR3 protein is CSASLQGTSLYEQYF.

To note about this clone: The read is 3 residues too short to cover the CDR3 end, so that end is filled in from the germline J gene. The sample carries other DNA sequences with the same CDR3. The chain recombines TRBV20-1 with TRBJ1-2; TRBD1 might be the D (5 bases). V dropped 6 bases and J dropped 0 bases, with 17 bases sitting between them. The V gene's germline CDR1 is DFQATT and CDR2 SNEGSKA (reference sequence). The CDR3 totals 15 residues. The CDR3 DNA, read in part, is TGCAGTGCGTCGAGCGGGGCCAAAGCTAACTATGGC. This codes for CSASSGAKANYG. The full CDR3 is CSASSGAKANYGYTF.

In this sample, this clone turned up a few times. Coverage ceases 3 residues before the CDR3 finishes, and the germline J gene fills in the end. The chain recombines TRBV19 with TRBJ2-1; possibly TRBD2 for D (5 bases). Germline loops: CDR1 LNHDA, CDR2 SQIVND (reference sequence). The CDR3 spans 14 residues. Trimming removed 5 bases at V and 7 bases at J, with 15 bases between. This chain's CDR3 is CASSPRTGENEQFF. Incomplete CDR3 DNA: TGTGCCAGTAGTCCCAGGACTGGCGAAAATGAG.

Comment on this clone: The read falls 3 residues short of the CDR3 end, and the missing part is taken from the germline J gene. V usage is TRBV7-9 and J usage is TRBJ1-1, with D perhaps matching TRBD1 (6 bases). The CDR3 sequence is 15 residues long. Germline CDR1 SEHNR, CDR2 FQNEAQ (reference sequence). V dropped 5 bases and J dropped 3 bases, with 16 bases sitting between them. CDR3 sequence reads: CASSPTRGWDTEAFF. Incomplete CDR3 DNA: TGTGCCAGCAGCCCTACCAGGGGCTGGGACACTGAA.

Turning to this clone: Read data end 3 residues before the CDR3 end; the end is taken from the germline J gene. This chain uses TRBV19 with TRBJ1-2; no clear D gene. Germline lookup yields CDR1 LNHDA and CDR2 SQIVND (reference sequence). CDR3 size: 14 residues. This chain's CDR3 is CASSTLSGRSDYTF. The CDR3 bases that were read are TGTGCCAGTAGTACGCTTAGCGGGAGGTCTGAC.